This TCR beta chain is drawn from a study of blood T cell repertoires in COVID-19. Germline assignment: CDR1 ENHRY and CDR2 SYGVKD. V dropped 7 bases and J dropped 3; count of bases not matched to a gene: 11. CDR3 size: 15 residues. Under the authors' procedure: Counts of nucleated cells, estimated from reference gene primer amplification, were obtained. Sequencing was performed with immunoSEQ multiplex PCR; in TCRdb, only in-frame clones are kept and a portion is missing. The DNA was the basis for D and trimming; V, J and clone size are from that table. The table records 51,000 or so clones, 80% to 90% of them present only once.

This TCR was sampled from a man older than 75 with acute or convalescent COVID-19. The rearrangement joins TRBV10-3 to TRBJ1-2, with 7 bases that match TRBD1. Sequencing was carried out using peripheral blood. The DNA of the CDR3 is TGTGCCATCATTAAATCCTTAGGGACAGACTATGGCTACACCTTC. Translated, it gives CAIIKSLGTDYGYTF.